This T cell receptor (beta chain) is from a study of regulatory T cells in long-lasting Graves disease (dated by TCRdb to the early 2020s). About the study as a whole: Newly diagnosed Graves' disease patients had taken antithyroid drugs for less than 3 months. A total of roughly 35 samples underwent TCR sequencing, from about 13 patients with persistent Graves' disease and 20 or so patients with newly diagnosed Graves' disease. Peripheral blood TCR sequencing and RNA sequencing compared persistent Graves' disease patients with newly diagnosed Graves' disease patients. The study was conducted in China and was registered as a clinical trial. Results and caveats for the whole study, not just this receptor: Sequencing and analysis were restricted to the TCR beta chain. Because the primary lesion, thyroid tissue, could not be accessed, the study looked at peripheral blood alone. The authors acknowledged the small sample size as a limitation that may reduce accuracy. Persistent Graves' disease patients showed lower TCR Shannon entropy and fewer highly expanded clones than newly diagnosed patients, suggesting clonal expansion. A larger number of public clonotypes was shared among persistent patients (2,741) than among newly diagnosed patients (around 870). TRBV28, TRBJ1-2 and TRBJ2-5 were preferentially used in persistent disease, while TRBV20-1 and TRBJ2-1 were favored in newly diagnosed disease.

On this clonotype: The clone's antigen remains unknown. One base away there is no much larger clone; base qualities are not given.

Library construction relied on multiplex PCR. These reads were obtained on an Illumina HiSeq 4000. CDR3 regions were amplified by Arm-PCR with iRepertoire HTBI primers to construct TCR beta libraries. PCR products were gel purified before sequencing. Regarding the original processing steps: Gene usage analysis of CDR3 amino acid clonotypes used the 60 to 80 TRBV and 11 to 15 TRBJ segments found across samples. COPE and FqMerger were used to merge the filtered high-quality paired reads into contigs. BLAST was used to align contigs to the IMGT TRBV, TRBD and TRBJ reference genes, and CDR3 was defined following IMGT. Highly expanded clones were defined as clonotypes with a frequency above 0.1%. Shannon entropy served as the measure of repertoire diversity, while the Gini coefficient captured V-J evenness. Clonotypes shared by more than one individual were considered public. The public sequencing data were trimmed at Q25 with fastp and processed into clonotypes with MiXCR by TCRdb, which kept only in-frame beta chains. For every CDR3 protein sequence, its rows merge into one entry that carries the most common genes and DNA. In this record, the V and J calls reflect TCRdb's handling and not the investigators' own analysis. Present in this sample are 550,000 to 700,000 distinct CDR3 sequences, more than 15% of which were seen just once. 12% of the sample belongs to the ten largest clones.

The germline V gene encodes CDR1 KGHSH and CDR2 LQKENI. Its CDR3 holds 17 amino acids, cysteine through phenylalanine. Kept here is only the CDR3 DNA, which spans 51 bases and is read in frame from base 1. Compared with germline, V lacks 3 bases and J lacks 4 bases; bases without a gene match: 13. The intended sense of this specimen's time point label: newly diagnosed GD, antithyroid drugs for less than 3 months. For both TCR sequencing and RNA sequencing, RNA was extracted from PBMCs using TRIzol. The diagnosis of Graves' disease was made according to American Thyroid Association guidelines. Recruitment of patients was carried out at an endocrinology department in Xi'an, China. Each patient gave 9 to 10 milliliters of peripheral blood, collected in an EDTA anticoagulant tube. PBMCs were isolated by Ficoll Paque Plus density gradient separation without further T cell sorting. RNA quality was checked with an Agilent 2100 Bioanalyzer and agarose gel, and concentration with a NanoDrop 2000.

The data were also submitted as part of a second study, on T cells in Graves' hyperthyroidism and ophthalmopathy. That second report states: Stable Graves' hyperthyroidism was defined as no progression to ophthalmopathy during 18 months of follow-up. Hyperthyroidism patients were newly diagnosed, had a disease duration of under 2 months, and were aged 18 to 65 years. Patients with uncontrolled infections, other autoimmune diseases, pregnancy or lactation were excluded. Diagnoses relied on clinical symptoms, serum thyroxine and TRAb, thyroid ultrasound and orbital computed tomography. The first round of RT-PCR for the TCR CDR3 was performed with the HTBI primer set and the Qiagen OneStep RT-PCR kit. Most expanded thyroid clonotypes (frequency above 0.001) were also detected in blood, a finding suggesting that blood repertoires may reflect thyroid immune responses. A 13 V-J signature model separated ophthalmopathy from stable hyperthyroidism, with around 91% sensitivity and about 81% specificity in cross-validation and 80%/75% in testing. In validation, progression to ophthalmopathy was predicted by the model with nearly 71% sensitivity and roughly 76% specificity, a median of around 6.5 months before onset. A discovery cohort of roughly 96 patients, 43 with Graves' ophthalmopathy and 55 to 60 with stable Graves' hyperthyroidism, was used to find distinguishing TCR V-J signatures. Whether ophthalmopathy could be predicted prospectively was tested in an independent validation cohort made up of under 20 hyperthyroidism patients plus 17 patients who later progressed to ophthalmopathy. The roughly 100 discovery patients were randomly divided into training and test sets at a 7:3 ratio. In addition, the study compared T-cell repertoires in thyroid tissue and in blood from six Graves' hyperthyroidism patients. Once sampling was done, hyperthyroidism patients were given methimazole at a starting dose of 30 mg daily, whereas ophthalmopathy patients were given high-dose intravenous methylprednisolone. A second multiplex PCR round built the libraries, followed by size selection and purification. Libraries were sequenced paired-end with 100 bp reads on an Illumina HiSeq2000. SOAPnuke was used to process the raw data, removing reads that contained adapters or uncalled bases, had a mean Phred below 15, or lacked an exact match to the constant primer or identifier. COPE v1.2.5 was used to merge the high-quality paired reads, and each unique nucleotide sequence was defined as a clonotype. MiTCR v1.1 was used to align clonotypes to the IMGT TRBV, TRBD and TRBJ reference segments. Only V-J combinations with frequency above 0.0001, covering about 99% of repertoires, were analysed. The TCS score was defined as F50 (clonal expansion) divided by E x V (chaos), with BLOSUM62-based TCRdist calculated between CDR3 peptides within each V-J. Welch's t-statistics and random forest reduced some 510 V-J features to roughly 13, which were used in a naive Bayes classifier (R e1071). Sample size was not statistically predetermined, and investigators were not blinded to group allocation. TCR Vbeta CDR3 sequencing of 140 or so peripheral blood samples (more than 40 ophthalmopathy, about 80 hyperthyroidism and some 17 progressor patients) is reported in the paper.

The source of this sequence is a man younger than 35 with Graves disease. Donor details come from another sample of the same person, matched by shared clones. This material consisted of peripheral blood mononuclear cells (PBMCs), taken at new diagnosis, from a patient treated with antithyroid drugs. Recombination connected TRBV18 to TRBJ2-5, with 8 middle bases fitting TRBD1. The encoded CDR3 is CASSPDLYAGGGETQYF. The DNA sequence reads TGTGCCAGCTCACCGGACCTATATGCAGGGGGCGGAGAGACCCAGTACTTC. The CDR3 plus the reference TRBV18 and TRBJ2-5 genes for the other parts give the full variable domain: NAGVMQNPRHLVRRRGQEARLRCSPMKGHSHVYWYRQLPEEGLKFMVYLQKENIIDESGMPKERFSAEFPKEGPSILRIQQVVRGDSAAYFCASSPDLYAGGGETQYFGPGTRLLVL.